Sequencing of this TCR beta chain was carried out in a study of spatial heterogeneity in lung cancer. Study at large: Raw reads showed each unique TCR and UMI combination turning up more than ten times on average. Study observations and caveats: Ubiquitous expanded tumor TCRs surfaced in blood more at resection than they did at follow-up.

The J segment lost 6 bases and the V segment lost 1 base, leaving 8 bases of the junction unmatched. Germline loops: CDR1 DFQATT, CDR2 SNEGSKA (reference sequence). The CDR3 length is 14 residues. The time point is: sample taken at primary tumor resection. The donors comprised 60 to 80 untreated early-stage non-small cell lung cancer patients. Unsorted whole RNA samples from tumor, nontumor lung or frozen PBMC were sequenced. This clonotype was found a few times. The antigen remains unidentified. Each CDR3 protein is one row after TCRdb ran MiXCR on the 5' RACE reads. The sample has around 87,000 distinct CDR3 sequences; roughly 12% are singletons.

This rearrangement joins TRBV20-1 to TRBJ2-7; 8 bases match TRBD1. This TCR was recovered from a male donor with early-stage non-small cell lung cancer. The specimen comprised PBMCs, sampled at surgery. The DNA for the CDR3 is TGCAGTGCTAGAGGGAACAGGGGGAAGTTCGAGCAGTACTTC. Its protein product is CSARGNRGKFEQYF.